These T cell receptor beta chains were read from a single sample in a study of shared clonotypes between healthy human individuals. TCRdb's table, derived via immunoSEQ multiplex PCR, lists solely in-frame clones and lacks some. This sample has about 1.1 million clones, with 70% to 80% found just once. Specimen: memory CD4+ T cells from PBMCs. These receptor sequences come from a man aged 18 to 29 in good health. Some clones in this sample may be carry-over from other donors' samples. Each CDR3 is given with its conserved first and last residue. Fields, in order: clone size, V gene, J gene, D gene, CDR3 protein, CDR3 DNA. A D gene is named only where the DNA matches it firmly. Size values are once, few and many counts, or a class for expanded clones, and some rows have none.

clone_size: once; v_call: TRBV7-3; j_call: TRBJ2-1; d_call: .; cdr3_aa: CASGASSYNEQFF; cdr3_nt: TGTGCCAGCGGGGCCAGCTCCTACAATGAGCAGTTCTTC
clone_size: .; v_call: TRBV7-3; j_call: TRBJ2-1; d_call: .; cdr3_aa: CASSPRSFSSYNEQFF; cdr3_nt: TGTGCCAGCAGCCCTCGGAGCTTCAGCTCCTACAATGAGCAGTTCTTC
clone_size: .; v_call: TRBV19; j_call: TRBJ2-7; d_call: .; cdr3_aa: CASSIGRGRGRPSYEQYF; cdr3_nt: TGTGCCAGTAGTATTGGCAGGGGGCGCGGGAGGCCCTCCTACGAGCAGTACTTC
clone_size: .; v_call: TRBV7-9; j_call: TRBJ1-1; d_call: .; cdr3_aa: CASSLTDADTEAFF; cdr3_nt: TGTGCCAGCAGCTTAACGGACGCGGACACTGAAGCTTTCTTT
clone_size: .; v_call: TRBV21-1; j_call: TRBJ1-2; d_call: .; cdr3_aa: CASSKVRLASRGYTF; cdr3_nt: TGTGCCAGCAGCAAAGTCAGGCTGGCATCCAGGGGCTACACCTTC
clone_size: .; v_call: TRBV6-6; j_call: TRBJ1-2; d_call: TRBD1; cdr3_aa: CASSYSQGAGGYTF; cdr3_nt: TGTGCCAGCAGTTACTCGCAGGGGGCAGGTGGCTACACCTTC
clone_size: .; v_call: TRBV4-1; j_call: TRBJ1-1; d_call: .; cdr3_aa: CASSQVPGTEAFF; cdr3_nt: TGCGCCAGCAGCCAAGTGCCAGGCACTGAAGCTTTCTTT
clone_size: .; v_call: TRBV5-1; j_call: TRBJ2-7; d_call: .; cdr3_aa: CASSLVVGASSYEQYF; cdr3_nt: TGCGCCAGCAGCTTGGTGGTCGGGGCAAGCTCCTACGAGCAGTACTTC
clone_size: .; v_call: TRBV5-8; j_call: TRBJ1-4; d_call: .; cdr3_aa: CASSRGGDGKKLFF; cdr3_nt: TGTGCCAGCAGCCGCGGGGGGGACGGTAAAAAACTGTTTTTT
clone_size: few; v_call: TRBV7-9; j_call: TRBJ2-5; d_call: .; cdr3_aa: CASSRYKETQYF; cdr3_nt: TGTGCCAGCAGCCGGTACAAAGAGACCCAGTACTTC
clone_size: .; v_call: TRBV2; j_call: TRBJ2-1; d_call: TRBD2; cdr3_aa: CASNAGGPFNNEQFF; cdr3_nt: TGTGCCAGCAACGCGGGAGGCCCCTTTAACAATGAGCAGTTCTTC
clone_size: .; v_call: TRBV10-3; j_call: TRBJ1-2; d_call: .; cdr3_aa: CAISESRFGYGYTF; cdr3_nt: TGTGCCATCAGTGAGTCAAGATTCGGGTATGGCTACACCTTC
clone_size: .; v_call: TRBV7-3; j_call: TRBJ2-1; d_call: TRBD2; cdr3_aa: CASSLSSGRVAEQFF; cdr3_nt: TGTGCCAGCAGCTTAAGTAGCGGGAGGGTCGCTGAGCAGTTCTTC
clone_size: few; v_call: TRBV6-1; j_call: TRBJ2-7; d_call: .; cdr3_aa: CASSVNRGAREQYF; cdr3_nt: TGTGCCAGCAGTGTAAATCGGGGGGCGCGAGAGCAGTACTTC
clone_size: .; v_call: TRBV7-3; j_call: TRBJ2-1; d_call: TRBD2; cdr3_aa: CASSSGTSGYNEQFF; cdr3_nt: TGTGCCAGCAGCTCCGGGACTAGCGGATACAATGAGCAGTTCTTC
clone_size: .; v_call: TRBV6-1; j_call: TRBJ1-2; d_call: .; cdr3_aa: CASSEGAGRSNYGYTF; cdr3_nt: TGTGCCAGCAGTGAAGGGGCAGGGCGGAGTAACTATGGCTACACCTTC
clone_size: .; v_call: TRBV28; j_call: TRBJ1-5; d_call: TRBD1; cdr3_aa: CASSYQGAYSNQPQHF; cdr3_nt: TGTGCCAGCAGTTACCAGGGGGCGTACTCCAATCAGCCCCAGCATTTT
clone_size: .; v_call: TRBV4-1; j_call: TRBJ1-1; d_call: .; cdr3_aa: CASSQVTGGNTEAFF; cdr3_nt: TGCGCCAGCAGCCAAGTGACAGGTGGGAACACTGAAGCTTTCTTT
clone_size: .; v_call: TRBV7-8; j_call: TRBJ1-2; d_call: .; cdr3_aa: CASSLAPQNYGYTF; cdr3_nt: TGTGCCAGCAGCTTAGCGCCACAGAACTATGGCTACACCTTC
clone_size: .; v_call: TRBV18; j_call: TRBJ2-4; d_call: .; cdr3_aa: CASSPSQGQTVPYF; cdr3_nt: TGTGCCAGCTCACCATCACAGGGCCAGACGGTACCGTACTTC
clone_size: .; v_call: TRBV7-6; j_call: TRBJ2-1; d_call: .; cdr3_aa: CASSRSATNYNEQFF; cdr3_nt: TGTGCCAGCAGCCGTAGCGCCACCAACTACAATGAGCAGTTCTTC
clone_size: .; v_call: TRBV27; j_call: TRBJ2-1; d_call: TRBD1; cdr3_aa: CASRVWQGVLNEQFF; cdr3_nt: TGTGCCAGCAGAGTTTGGCAGGGGGTTCTCAATGAGCAGTTCTTC
clone_size: .; v_call: TRBV6-4; j_call: TRBJ2-7; d_call: .; cdr3_aa: CASRDRPYREQYF; cdr3_nt: TGTGCCAGCCGGGACCGACCCTACCGGGAGCAGTACTTC
clone_size: .; v_call: TRBV16; j_call: TRBJ2-3; d_call: TRBD1; cdr3_aa: CASSQNSPQGAKDTQYF; cdr3_nt: TGTGCCAGCAGCCAAAACTCCCCGCAGGGGGCGAAAGATACGCAGTATTTT
clone_size: .; v_call: TRBV18; j_call: TRBJ2-1; d_call: .; cdr3_aa: CASSPRSRMNEQFF; cdr3_nt: TGTGCCAGCTCACCACGAAGCAGGATGAATGAGCAGTTCTTC
clone_size: .; v_call: TRBV7-8; j_call: TRBJ1-1; d_call: TRBD1; cdr3_aa: CASSLVMGQPLTEAFF; cdr3_nt: TGTGCCAGCAGCTTAGTAATGGGACAGCCGCTCACTGAAGCTTTCTTT
clone_size: .; v_call: TRBV2; j_call: TRBJ2-1; d_call: .; cdr3_aa: CASSAGAVNEQFF; cdr3_nt: TGTGCCAGCAGTGCGGGAGCCGTTAATGAGCAGTTCTTC
clone_size: .; v_call: TRBV2; j_call: TRBJ1-2; d_call: TRBD1; cdr3_aa: CASSEQQGPWYGYTF; cdr3_nt: TGTGCCAGCAGTGAACAACAGGGGCCTTGGTATGGCTACACCTTC
clone_size: .; v_call: TRBV15; j_call: TRBJ2-3; d_call: .; cdr3_aa: CATSSYRRSTDTQYF; cdr3_nt: TGTGCCACCAGCTCTTACAGGAGAAGCACAGATACGCAGTATTTT
clone_size: .; v_call: TRBV6-4; j_call: TRBJ2-3; d_call: TRBD1; cdr3_aa: CASTATGVSTDTQYF; cdr3_nt: TGTGCCAGCACTGCGACAGGGGTTTCCACAGATACGCAGTATTTT
clone_size: .; v_call: TRBV6-6; j_call: TRBJ2-7; d_call: .; cdr3_aa: CASSYGYGRSSYEQYF; cdr3_nt: TGTGCCAGCAGTTACGGGTACGGCAGAAGCTCCTACGAGCAGTACTTC
clone_size: .; v_call: TRBV28; j_call: TRBJ2-1; d_call: TRBD2; cdr3_aa: CASSTPGLGFNEQFF; cdr3_nt: TGTGCCAGCAGTACGCCGGGACTAGGGTTTAATGAGCAGTTCTTC
clone_size: .; v_call: TRBV5-1; j_call: TRBJ2-5; d_call: TRBD2; cdr3_aa: CASRPGLAGGRETQYF; cdr3_nt: TGCGCCAGCAGGCCGGGACTAGCGGGAGGGCGAGAGACCCAGTACTTC
clone_size: .; v_call: TRBV19; j_call: TRBJ1-2; d_call: .; cdr3_aa: CASTEGTFVFF; cdr3_nt: TGTGCCAGTACCGAAGGGACATTCGTTTTCTTC
clone_size: .; v_call: TRBV7-8; j_call: TRBJ1-1; d_call: .; cdr3_aa: CASSRRTENTEAFF; cdr3_nt: TGTGCCAGCAGCCGCAGGACAGAGAACACTGAAGCTTTCTTT
clone_size: .; v_call: TRBV6-1; j_call: TRBJ2-7; d_call: .; cdr3_aa: CASSEVANSYEQYF; cdr3_nt: TGTGCCAGCAGTGAAGTAGCGAACTCCTACGAGCAGTACTTC
clone_size: .; v_call: TRBV28; j_call: TRBJ1-5; d_call: .; cdr3_aa: CASSPGSGKKGIQPQHF; cdr3_nt: TGTGCCAGCAGTCCGGGAAGCGGGAAAAAGGGAATTCAGCCCCAGCATTTT
clone_size: .; v_call: TRBV5-1; j_call: TRBJ1-1; d_call: .; cdr3_aa: CASSEAGMNTEAFF; cdr3_nt: TGCGCCAGCAGCGAAGCCGGGATGAACACTGAAGCTTTCTTT